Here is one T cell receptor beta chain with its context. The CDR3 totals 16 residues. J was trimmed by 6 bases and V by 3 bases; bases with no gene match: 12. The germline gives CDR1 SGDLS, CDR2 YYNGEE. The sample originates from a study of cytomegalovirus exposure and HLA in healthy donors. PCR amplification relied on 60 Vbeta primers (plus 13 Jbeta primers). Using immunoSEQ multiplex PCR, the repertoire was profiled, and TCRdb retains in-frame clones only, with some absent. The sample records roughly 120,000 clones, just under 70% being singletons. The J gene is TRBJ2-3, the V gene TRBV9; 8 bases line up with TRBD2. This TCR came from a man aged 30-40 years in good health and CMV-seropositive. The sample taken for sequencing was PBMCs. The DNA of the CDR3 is TGTGCCAGCAGCGCCGGGGTAGCGGGGTGGAGGGATACGCAGTATTTT. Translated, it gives CASSAGVAGWRDTQYF.